This record covers a single T cell receptor (beta chain). This entry comes from a study of CD8 T cells in Susac syndrome. Reverse transcription of about 0.5 to 1 ug RNA used random hexamers. TCRdb re-called the immunoSEQ multiplex PCR reads through MiXCR, storing one row per CDR3 protein. Of about 140,000 distinct CDR3 sequences detected, roughly 94% appear once; the ten largest clones hold over 0.07%. V lost 1 base, J lost 8 bases, and 5 bases stayed unmatched. The CDR3 is 14 residues long. Germline-derived CDR1 and CDR2 are MNHNY and SVGAGI (reference sequence). The specimen was CD4+ T cells from PBMCs. This clonotype originated in a human donor in good health. The rearrangement joins TRBV6-6 to TRBJ2-1, with TRBD1 matching over 7 bases. The CDR3 sequence: CASSYLTGMHEQFF. DNA of the CDR3: TGTGCCAGCAGTTACTTGACAGGGATGCATGAGCAGTTCTTC.